This is a list of T cell receptor beta chains from one sample in a study of T cell responses to AZD1222 COVID-19 vaccine. Profiling relied on immunoSEQ multiplex PCR, and the TCRdb table lists in-frame clones only, not all of them. This repertoire shows under 150,000 clones, 85% to 90% found once; its top ten account for around 1.6%. This material consisted of peripheral blood, taken 28 days after the second AZD1222 dose. All receptors derive from an adult who received the AZD1222 COVID-19 vaccine. The conserved cysteine and the conserved F or W are not part of the CDR3 here. The order of the fields is V gene, CDR3 protein.

>TRBV5-1
ASSPTSRETQY
>TRBV7-3
ASSLAGVDYTEAF
>TRBV6-5
ASTEGGGNQPQH
>TRBV15
ATSPGRRGSNQPQH
>TRBV19
ASSPTGALSGGANVLT
>TRBV25-1
ASSGVSSYNSPLH
>TRBV7-2
ASSSRLGNTGELF
>TRBV6-5
ASRGGTLNTEAF
>TRBV10-1
ASSEGQGPNYGYT
>TRBV7-3
ASSLTGGVTGELF
>TRBV27
ASRSSNTEAF
>TRBV3-1/TRBV3-2
ASSQGRLEYSNQPQH
>TRBV12-3/TRBV12-4
ASRGRFGAF
>TRBV9
ASSVGMGQGTGNTIY
>TRBV4-3
ASSQDMAYEQY
>TRBV19
ASSISGISGETQY
>TRBV6-1
ASSEMGSTEAF
>TRBV7-9
ASSLKGPGTEAF
>TRBV24-1
ATSDRLVGTNEQF
>TRBV5-1
ASNLRGRDTQY